This T cell receptor (beta chain) originates from a study of CD8+CD57+ T cells in acquired aplastic anemia. Study-level information: Each DNA sample taken from sorted CD4+ and CD8+ cells came to 3 to 3.5 ug on average.

For CDR3 and TCR beta VDJ profiling, genomic DNA was the template used. TCRdb reanalysed the reads using MiXCR and keeps one entry per CDR3 protein. The sample lists 95,000 to 150,000 distinct CDR3 sequences, less than 50% seen once, with over 2% in the top ten. Patients sequenced had flow cytometry evidence of CD8+CD57+ cell expansion. This clonotype was detected many times. The CDR3 has 17 amino acids. The V and J ends lost 0 bases and 4 bases, in that order; junction bases with no gene match: 9. Germline values: CDR1 SGDLS, CDR2 YYNGEE. The rearrangement uses TRBV9 and TRBJ2-3; 9 bases match TRBD2. The receptor was derived from a human donor with aplastic anemia. Sequences were obtained from sorted CD4+, CD8+, or CD8+CD57+ T cells (not recorded which) from PBMCs. The CDR3: CASSVAGSGGIADTQYF. The CDR3 coding sequence is TGTGCCAGCAGCGTAGCCGGTAGCGGGGGCATTGCAGATACGCAGTATTTT.